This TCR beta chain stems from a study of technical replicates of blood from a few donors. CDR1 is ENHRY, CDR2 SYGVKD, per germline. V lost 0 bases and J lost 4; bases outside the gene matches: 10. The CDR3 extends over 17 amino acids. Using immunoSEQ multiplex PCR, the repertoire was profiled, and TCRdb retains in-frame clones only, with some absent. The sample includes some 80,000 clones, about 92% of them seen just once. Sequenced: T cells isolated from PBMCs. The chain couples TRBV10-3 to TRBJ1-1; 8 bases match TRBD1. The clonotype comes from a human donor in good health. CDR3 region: CAISESKAGGSGTEAFF. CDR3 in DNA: TGTGCCATCAGTGAGTCGAAGGCAGGGGGCAGTGGCACTGAAGCTTTCTTT.